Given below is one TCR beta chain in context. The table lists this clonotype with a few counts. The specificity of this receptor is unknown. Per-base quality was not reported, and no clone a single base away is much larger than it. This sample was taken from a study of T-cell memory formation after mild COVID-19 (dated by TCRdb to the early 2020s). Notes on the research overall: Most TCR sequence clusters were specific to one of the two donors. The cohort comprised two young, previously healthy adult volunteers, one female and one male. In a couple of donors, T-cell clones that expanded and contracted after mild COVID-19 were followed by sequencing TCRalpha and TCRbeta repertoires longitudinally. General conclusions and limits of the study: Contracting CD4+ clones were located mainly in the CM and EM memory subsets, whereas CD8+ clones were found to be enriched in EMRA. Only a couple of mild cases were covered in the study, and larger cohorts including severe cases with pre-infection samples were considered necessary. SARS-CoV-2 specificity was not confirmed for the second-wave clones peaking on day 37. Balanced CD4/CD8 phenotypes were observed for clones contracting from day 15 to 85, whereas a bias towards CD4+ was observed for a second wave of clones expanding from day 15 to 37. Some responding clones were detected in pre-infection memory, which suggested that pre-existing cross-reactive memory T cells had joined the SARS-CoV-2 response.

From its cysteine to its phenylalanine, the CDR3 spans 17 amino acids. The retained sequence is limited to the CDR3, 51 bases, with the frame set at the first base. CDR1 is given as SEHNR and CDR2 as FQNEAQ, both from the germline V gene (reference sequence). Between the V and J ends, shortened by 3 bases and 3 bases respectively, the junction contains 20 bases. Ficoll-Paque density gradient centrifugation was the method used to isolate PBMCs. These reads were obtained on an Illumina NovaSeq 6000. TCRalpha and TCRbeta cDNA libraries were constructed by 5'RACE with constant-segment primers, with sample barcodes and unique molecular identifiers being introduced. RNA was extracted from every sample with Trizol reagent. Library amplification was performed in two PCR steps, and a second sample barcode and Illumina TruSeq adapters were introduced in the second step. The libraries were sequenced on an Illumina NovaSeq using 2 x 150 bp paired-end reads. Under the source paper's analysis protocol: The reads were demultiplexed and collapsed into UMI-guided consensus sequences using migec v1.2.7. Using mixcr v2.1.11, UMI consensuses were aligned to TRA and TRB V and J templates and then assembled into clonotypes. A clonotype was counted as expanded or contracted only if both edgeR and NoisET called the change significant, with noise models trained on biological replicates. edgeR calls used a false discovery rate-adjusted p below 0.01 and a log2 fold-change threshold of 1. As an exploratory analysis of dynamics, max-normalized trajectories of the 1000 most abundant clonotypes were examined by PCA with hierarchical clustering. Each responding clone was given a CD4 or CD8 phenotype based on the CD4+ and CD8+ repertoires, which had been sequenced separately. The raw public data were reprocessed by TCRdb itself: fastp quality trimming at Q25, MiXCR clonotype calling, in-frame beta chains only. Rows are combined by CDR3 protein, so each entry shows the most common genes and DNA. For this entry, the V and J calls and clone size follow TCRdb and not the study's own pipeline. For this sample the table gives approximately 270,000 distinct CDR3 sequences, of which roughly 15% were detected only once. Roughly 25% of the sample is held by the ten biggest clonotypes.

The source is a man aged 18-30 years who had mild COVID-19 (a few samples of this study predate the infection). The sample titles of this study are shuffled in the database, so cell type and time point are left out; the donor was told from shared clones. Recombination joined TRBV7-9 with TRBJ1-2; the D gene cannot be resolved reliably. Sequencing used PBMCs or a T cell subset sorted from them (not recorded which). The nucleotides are TGTGCCAGCAGCTTTGTCGTTCGGGCTTCTGAGGACTATGGCTACACCTTC. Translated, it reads CASSFVVRASEDYGYTF.